What follows describes a single TCR beta chain. Antigen: not known. An Oncomine TCR Beta short-read assay was used to sequence the DNA from cultured CD4+ T cells. Via MiXCR, TCRdb re-called the PCR reads, giving one row per CDR3 protein. The repertoire holds 9,500 to 11,000 distinct CDR3 sequences, with approximately 30% as singletons. Trimming took off 3 bases at V and 7 bases at J, with 9 bases between the two ends. In germline, CDR1 is DFQATT, CDR2 SNEGSKA (reference sequence). CDR3 size: 11 residues. This sample is drawn from a study of vaccination and CD4 T cells after COVID-19. Study information: Overlapping spike peptides from SARS-CoV-2, HCoV-NL63, HCoV-OC43 and HCoV-229E served to stimulate the cells.

The treatment was: approximately 11-day PBMC culture with coronavirus spike peptide pools or control peptides (ViraFEST assay). The receptor's source is a human donor who had recovered from COVID-19. Source: CD4+ T cells from blood, cultured in vitro, taken after SARS-CoV-2 vaccination. This chain connects TRBV20-1 to TRBJ1-1, with D possibly being TRBD1 (5 bases). CDR3 DNA sequence: TGCAGTGCTAGTTCGGGACTTGAAGCTTTCTTT. Translating it yields CSASSGLEAFF.